The 4 T cell receptor beta chains given below trace back to one sample, sequenced in a study of cytotoxic CD8 clonotypes in ibrutinib-treated CLL. This table comes from immunoSEQ multiplex PCR, and its TCRdb copy is limited to in-frame clones, with some not included. The sample comprises 160,000 or so clones, roughly 80% of which are singletons, and about 4.5% rests with the top ten. The sample in question was PBMCs, obtained after 24 months of ibrutinib treatment. These receptors all stem from a human donor with chronic lymphocytic leukemia.

V and J are TRBV5-1 and TRBJ1-2, with 9 bases that match TRBD1. Per germline, CDR1 SGHRS and CDR2 YFSETQ. CDR3 length: 13 residues. The trim removed 4 bases at V and 10 bases at J, leaving 8 bases unmatched. CDR3 loop: CASSAEGTGTYTF. The CDR3 DNA follows: TGCGCCAGCAGCGCAGAGGGGACAGGGACCTACACCTTC.

The rearrangement joins TRBV9 to TRBJ2-3, with TRBD1 matching over 8 bases. Trimming removed 4 bases from V and 0 bases from J; junction bases left unmatched: 4. This CDR3 contains 15 residues. Germline CDR1 SGDLS, CDR2 YYNGEE. CDR3 DNA sequence: TGTGCCAGCAGCTCCCGACAGGGGAGCACAGATACGCAGTATTTT. This sequence encodes CASSSRQGSTDTQYF.

The chain joins TRBV5-1 to TRBJ2-7, with D possibly matching TRBD1 (5 bases). CDR1 is SGHRS and CDR2 is YFSETQ in the germline V gene. Trimming shortened V by 0 bases and J by 2 bases, and 12 bases separated the two germline ends. There are 15 residues in the CDR3. The CDR3 sequence is CASSLGLVGPYEQYF. CDR3 DNA: TGCGCCAGCAGCTTGGGCTTGGTGGGGCCCTACGAGCAGTACTTC. The full variable domain, rest sourced from reference TRBV5-1 and TRBJ2-7, is KAGVTQTPRYLIKTRGQQVTLSCSPISGHRSVSWYQQTPGQGLQFLFEYFSETQRNKGNFPGRFSGRQFSNSRSEMNVSTLELGDSALYLCASSLGLVGPYEQYFGPGTRLTVT.

The CDR3 loop reads CASSQDTSTSYNEQFF. The DNA of the CDR3 is TGTGCCAGCAGCCAAGATACTAGCACGTCCTACAATGAGCAGTTCTTC. V usage is TRBV4-2 and J usage is TRBJ2-1; TRBD2 might be the D (6 bases). The CDR3 runs to 16 residues. Trimming took 0 bases from V and 1 from J, leaving 10 bases between them. CDR1 and CDR2 from the germline V gene are LGHNA and YNFKEQ.